This T cell receptor (beta chain) comes out of a study of T cell repertoires in cytomegalovirus infection. In the study overall: Carrying CMV and the relevant HLA type showed in public TCR beta signatures.

The ends were cut back, 10 bases at V and 2 bases at J, with 17 bases in the middle. The CDR3 is made up of 14 amino acids. Germline CDR1 SNHLY, CDR2 FYNNEI. TCRdb re-analysed the reads in MiXCR, keeping a single row per CDR3 protein. The sample carries 650,000 to 850,000 distinct CDR3 sequences, under 35% recorded once. This clonotype was seen a few times. Antigen specificity is unknown. The clonotype was recovered from a human donor in good health (CMV status not recorded). Some clones in this sample may be carry-over from other donors' samples. The starting material was cultured CD8+ T cells from PBMCs, obtained from culture after CMV antigen stimulation. The V call is TRBV2, the J call TRBJ1-1, with a weak D call TRBD1 (6 bases). Here the CDR3 reads CANHPTGPNTEAFF. CDR3 in DNA: TGTGCCAACCACCCGACAGGACCTAACACTGAAGCTTTCTTT.